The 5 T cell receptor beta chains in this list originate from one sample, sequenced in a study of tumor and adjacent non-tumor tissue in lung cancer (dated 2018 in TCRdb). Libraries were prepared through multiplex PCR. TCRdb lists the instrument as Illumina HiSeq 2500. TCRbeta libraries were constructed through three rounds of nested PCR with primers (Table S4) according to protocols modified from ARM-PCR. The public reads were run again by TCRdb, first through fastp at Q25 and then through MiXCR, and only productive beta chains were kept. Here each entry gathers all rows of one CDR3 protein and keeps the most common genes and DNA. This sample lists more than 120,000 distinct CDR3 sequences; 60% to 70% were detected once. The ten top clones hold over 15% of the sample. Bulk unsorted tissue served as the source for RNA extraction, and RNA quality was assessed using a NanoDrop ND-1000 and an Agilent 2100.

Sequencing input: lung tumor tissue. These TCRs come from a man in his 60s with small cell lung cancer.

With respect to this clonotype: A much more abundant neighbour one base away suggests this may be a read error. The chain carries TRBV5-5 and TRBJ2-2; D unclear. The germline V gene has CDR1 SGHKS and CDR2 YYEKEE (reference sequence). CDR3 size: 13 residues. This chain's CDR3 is CASGLDPPGELFF. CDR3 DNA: TGTGCCAGCGGCTTGGACCCACCCGGGGAGCTGTTTTTT.

The CDR3 loop reads CASSMAEGSAFF. In DNA form, the CDR3 reads TGCGCCAGCAGCATGGCCGAGGGTAGCGCTTTCTTT. The V and J genes are TRBV5-1 and TRBJ1-1; D uncertain. The CDR3 covers 12 residues. V was pared by 4 bases and J by 11 bases, with 15 bases between. The germline CDR1 and CDR2 sequences are SGHRS and YFSETQ.

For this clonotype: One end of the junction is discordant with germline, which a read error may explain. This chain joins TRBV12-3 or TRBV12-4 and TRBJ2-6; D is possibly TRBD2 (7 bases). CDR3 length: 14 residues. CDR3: CASSHRAGVNVLTF. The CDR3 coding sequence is TGTGCCAGCAGCCACAGGGCGGGGGTCAACGTCCTGACTTTC.

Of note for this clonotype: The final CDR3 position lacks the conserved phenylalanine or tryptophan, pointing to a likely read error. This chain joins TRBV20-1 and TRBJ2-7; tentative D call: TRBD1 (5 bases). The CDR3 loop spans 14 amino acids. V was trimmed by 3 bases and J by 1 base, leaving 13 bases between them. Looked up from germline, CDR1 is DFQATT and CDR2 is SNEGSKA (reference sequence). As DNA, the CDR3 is TGCAGTGCTAGGGGGCTAGTGGGATCCTACGAGCAGTACATC. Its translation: CSARGLVGSYEQYI.

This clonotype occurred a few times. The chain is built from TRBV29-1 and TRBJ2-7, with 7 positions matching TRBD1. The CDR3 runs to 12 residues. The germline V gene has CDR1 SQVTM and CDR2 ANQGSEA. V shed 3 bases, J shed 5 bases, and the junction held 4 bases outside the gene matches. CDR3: CSVEGQGDEQYF. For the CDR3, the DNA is TGCAGCGTTGAGGGGCAGGGGGACGAGCAGTACTTC.